The TCR beta chain under discussion was sequenced for a study of vaccination effects on CD4 cells after COVID-19. Before sequencing, viral peptide pools were used by the ViraFEST assay to expand antigen-specific CD4+ T cells. Following 10 days of culture, CD4+ T cells were isolated. Nucleocapsid antibodies stayed negative before and after vaccination, showing no earlier SARS-CoV-2 infection. Study-level points and caveats: The study, lacking early post-infection timepoints, had few convalescent patients. Late in the post-vaccination period, infection-induced and vaccine-induced clones underwent marked clonal contraction.

With 1 base removed from V and 0 bases from J, the gap between germline ends came to 15 bases. There are 17 residues in the CDR3. Germline values: CDR1 SGHRS, CDR2 YFSETQ. Using immunoSEQ multiplex PCR, the repertoire was profiled, and TCRdb retains in-frame clones only, with some absent. The table includes tens of thousands of clones, roughly 70% detected once. About this clone: What it binds is unknown.

The V and J genes are TRBV5-1 and TRBJ2-3; D unresolved. The TCR was taken from a human donor who received a COVID-19 vaccine. Material: CD4+ T cells from PBMCs cultured with SARS-CoV-2 spike peptides, obtained before COVID-19 vaccination. CDR3 in amino acids: CASSLRQHLTSTDTQYF. The CDR3 DNA sequence: TGCGCCAGCAGCTTGCGGCAGCATCTAACTAGCACAGATACGCAGTATTTT.